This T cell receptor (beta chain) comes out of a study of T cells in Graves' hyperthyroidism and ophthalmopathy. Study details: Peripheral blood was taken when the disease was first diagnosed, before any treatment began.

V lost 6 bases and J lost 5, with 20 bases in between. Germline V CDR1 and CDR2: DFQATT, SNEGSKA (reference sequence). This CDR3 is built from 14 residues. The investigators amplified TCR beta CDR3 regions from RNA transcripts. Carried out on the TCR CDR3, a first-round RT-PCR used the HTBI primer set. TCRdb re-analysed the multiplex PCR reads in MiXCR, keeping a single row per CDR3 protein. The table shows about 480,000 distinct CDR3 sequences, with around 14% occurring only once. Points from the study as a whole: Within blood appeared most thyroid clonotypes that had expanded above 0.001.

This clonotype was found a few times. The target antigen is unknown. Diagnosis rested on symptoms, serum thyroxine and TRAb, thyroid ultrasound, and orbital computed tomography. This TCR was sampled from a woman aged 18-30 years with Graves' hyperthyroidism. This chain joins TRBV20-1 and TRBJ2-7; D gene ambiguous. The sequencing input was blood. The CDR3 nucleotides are TGCAGTGCAAACCACCGGGCCGCTTTGGACGAGCAGTACTTC. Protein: CSANHRAALDEQYF.